This TCR beta chain was recorded in a study of OX40 agonist ivuxolimab in advanced cancers. Study details: With a range of about 20 to 79, age averaged roughly 60 years, and around 80% were male.

The repertoire was sequenced with immunoSEQ multiplex PCR; TCRdb's copy has only in-frame clones and lacks some. The data hold approximately 70,000 clones, with around nine tenths observed a single time. The V and J ends lost 3 bases and 5 bases, in that order; junction bases with no gene match: 7. The CDR3 extends over 14 amino acids. Germline V gives CDR1 KGHSH, CDR2 LQKENI. This clone was detected once. The target antigen is unknown. General study results and limits: Averaged across samples, CD8+ T cells carried more expanded clones than CD4+ did.

The chain combines TRBV18 with TRBJ2-7; 7 bases are a match to TRBD2. Sequencing used CD4+ or CD8+ T cells sorted from blood, obtained in a trial of the OX40 agonist ivuxolimab. The receptor was isolated from an adult with an advanced solid tumor such as melanoma, head and neck, liver or kidney cancer. Here the CDR3 DNA reads TGTGCCAGCTCACCGGGGGGGGTGTTGGACGAGCAGTACTTC. Amino acid sequence: CASSPGGVLDEQYF.